The 32 T cell receptor beta chains reported below all come from one sample, sequenced in a study of blood T cell repertoires in COVID-19. Clones were read by immunoSEQ multiplex PCR, and TCRdb kept only the in-frame ones, dropping some. In the table there are about 33,000 clones, 75% to 90% of which are singletons. Sequencing input: peripheral blood. Receptors were obtained from a human donor in a cohort sampled during active COVID-19.

The chain couples TRBV13 to TRBJ2-7; 11 positions match TRBD2. There are 16 residues in the CDR3. Germline-derived CDR1 and CDR2 are PRHDT and FYEKMQ (reference sequence). J lost 1 base, V lost 1 base, and 3 bases had no gene match. The CDR3: CASSLALAGGSYEQYF. CDR3 coding DNA: TGTGCCAGCAGCTTAGCGCTAGCGGGGGGTTCCTACGAGCAGTACTTC.

V gene TRBV2 combines with J gene TRBJ1-2, with a weak D call TRBD1 (5 bases). The CDR3 is 13 amino acids. The germline V and J ends were trimmed by 4 bases and 2 bases, with 8 bases remaining between them. CDR1 is SNHLY and CDR2 is FYNNEI in the germline V gene. The CDR3 coding sequence is TGTGCCAGCAGTGCTACAGGAAACTATGGCTACACCTTC. Protein: CASSATGNYGYTF.

The gene calls are TRBV9 and TRBJ1-6; maybe TRBD1 (5 bases). CDR1 is SGDLS, CDR2 YYNGEE, per germline. V was cut by 0 bases and J by 9 bases, with 13 bases left in between. CDR3 length: 15 amino acids. DNA of the CDR3: TGTGCCAGCAGCGTAGTTCCGGGGGGTGGTTCACCCCTCCACTTT. Encoded protein: CASSVVPGGGSPLHF. The complete variable domain, with remaining parts taken from reference TRBV9 and TRBJ1-6, reads DSGVTQTPKHLITATGQRVTLRCSPRSGDLSVYWYQQSLDQGLQFLIQYYNGEERAKGNILERFSAQQFPDLHSELNLSSLELGDSALYFCASSVVPGGGSPLHFGNGTRLTVT.

The chain recombines TRBV28 with TRBJ1-2, with D possibly matching TRBD1 (6 bases). V lost 6 bases and J 6 bases, leaving 23 bases between the germline ends. Germline CDR1 MDHEN, CDR2 SYDVKM. The CDR3 covers 16 residues. The CDR3 here is CASSISGRGGPHGYTF. In DNA form, the CDR3 reads TGTGCCAGCAGCATAAGCGGGCGGGGGGGCCCTCATGGCTACACCTTC.

In its sample, this clone was seen a few times. The gene calls are TRBV4-2 and TRBJ1-3, with D perhaps matching TRBD1 (6 bases). CDR1 is LGHNA and CDR2 is YNFKEQ in the germline V gene. The V end was cut by 0 bases, the J end by 3 bases, with 12 bases between. The CDR3 sequence is 16 residues long. CDR3 protein: CASSQEVRGGGNTIYF. The CDR3 DNA follows: TGTGCCAGCAGCCAAGAGGTCAGAGGGGGTGGAAACACCATATATTTT.

This clone was counted a few times. The chain combines TRBV12-5 with TRBJ2-1; TRBD2 is a possible D gene (5 bases). The V gene lost 2 bases and the J gene lost 0 bases, with 11 bases spanning the gap. The CDR3 is 16 residues long. Germline CDR1 and CDR2: LGHNT and FRNRAP. The CDR3 protein is CASGLPSSASYNEQFF. The CDR3, as DNA: TGTGCTAGTGGTTTGCCAAGTAGCGCCTCCTACAATGAGCAGTTCTTC.

This chain links TRBV10-2 with TRBJ2-2; no reliable D call. This CDR3 comprises 13 residues. Germline-derived CDR1 and CDR2 are WSHSY and SAAADI. The V gene lost 6 bases and the J gene lost 0 bases, with 5 bases spanning the gap. The CDR3 region is CASRGANTGELFF. CDR3 nucleotide sequence: TGCGCCAGCAGAGGAGCGAACACCGGGGAGCTGTTTTTT.

This clone was observed a few times. The V call is TRBV28, the J call TRBJ1-2, with D possibly matching TRBD1 (6 bases). CDR1 is MDHEN and CDR2 is SYDVKM in the germline V gene. V was pared by 5 bases and J by 4 bases, with 17 bases between. The CDR3 loop spans 15 amino acids. The CDR3 DNA reads TGTGCCAGCAGTCCCCGAGTGGCCAGGGGCTATGGCTACACCTTC. Protein: CASSPRVARGYGYTF.

The chain recombines TRBV9 with TRBJ2-3; TRBD2 is a possible D gene (6 bases). This CDR3 region has 15 residues. Trimming stripped 4 bases from V and 0 bases from J, with 12 bases between. Germline-derived CDR1 and CDR2 are SGDLS and YYNGEE. The CDR3 here is CASSSGRTSTDTQYF. In DNA, the CDR3 is TGTGCCAGCAGCTCCGGGAGAACTAGCACAGATACGCAGTATTTT.

V usage is TRBV9 and J usage is TRBJ2-1, with 7 bases matching TRBD2. Germline loops: CDR1 SGDLS, CDR2 YYNGEE. This CDR3 has 15 amino acids. With V trimmed by 4 bases and J by 0 bases, 4 bases remained unmatched. The CDR3: CASSSAGNSYNEQFF. CDR3 in DNA: TGTGCCAGCAGCTCAGCGGGGAACTCCTACAATGAGCAGTTCTTC.

The J gene is TRBJ1-2, the V gene TRBV9; D remains unclear. Germline loops: CDR1 SGDLS, CDR2 YYNGEE. CDR3 size: 20 residues. V dropped 4 bases and J dropped 0 bases, with 28 bases sitting between them. The CDR3, as DNA: TGTGCCAGCAGCCCCAGAGGTGGAGGGCTTAGCCCAGGACCTAACTATGGCTACACCTTC. Protein: CASSPRGGGLSPGPNYGYTF.

This clone was found once. This chain joins TRBV11-2 and TRBJ2-5, with TRBD1 as a possible D gene (6 bases). Trimming left V 1 base short and J 2 bases short, with 8 bases between. Germline V gene data show CDR1 as SGHAT and CDR2 as FQNNGV. CDR3 length: 14 amino acids. CDR3: CASSLAGQQETQYF. CDR3 in DNA: TGTGCCAGCAGCTTAGCCGGACAGCAAGAGACCCAGTACTTC.

The chain is built from TRBV7-3 and TRBJ2-7; D is perhaps TRBD2 (6 bases). The germline V gene encodes CDR1 SGHTA and CDR2 FQGTGA. V dropped 5 bases and J dropped 0 bases, with 20 bases sitting between them. The CDR3 consists of 17 residues. The CDR3 is CASSPGPGVGFSYEQYF. As DNA, the CDR3 is TGTGCCAGCAGCCCGGGTCCGGGAGTAGGCTTCTCCTACGAGCAGTACTTC.

The table lists this clone with a few counts. The chain combines TRBV19 with TRBJ2-7; D is possibly TRBD1 (6 bases). Germline V gene sequence: CDR1 LNHDA, CDR2 SQIVND (reference sequence). CDR3 length equals 15 residues. V lost 9 bases and J lost 0, with 18 bases in between. For the CDR3, the DNA is TGTGCCAGCAGGGGTGTGAAGGCAGGCTCCTACGAGCAGTACTTC. Encoded protein: CASRGVKAGSYEQYF.

Only a few counts were recorded for this clone. The J gene is TRBJ1-1, the V gene TRBV5-1; no clear D. Germline V lookup: CDR1 SGHRS, CDR2 YFSETQ. Trimming pared 0 bases from V and 4 bases from J, leaving 13 bases between. The CDR3 consists of 15 residues. CDR3 sequence: CASSLAGEVSTEAFF. CDR3 bases: TGCGCCAGCAGCTTGGCCGGGGAGGTGAGCACTGAAGCTTTCTTT.

The chain carries TRBV11-3 and TRBJ2-2; D possibly corresponds to TRBD1 (5 bases). Germline assignment: CDR1 SGHNT and CDR2 YENEEA. Trimming took off 1 base at V and 1 base at J, with 7 bases between the two ends. This CDR3 is 15 amino acids long. DNA of the CDR3: TGTGCCAGCAGCTTAGGGACACGGAACACCGGGGAGCTGTTTTTT. Amino acid sequence: CASSLGTRNTGELFF. The full variable domain, rest sourced from reference TRBV11-3 and TRBJ2-2, is EAGVVQSPRYKIIEKKQPVAFWCNPISGHNTLYWYLQNLGQGPELLIRYENEEAVDDSQLPKDRFSAERLKGVDSTLKIQPAELGDSAVYLCASSLGTRNTGELFFGEGSRLTVL.

This chain's CDR3 is CASSRQTFSEQYF. The CDR3 DNA sequence: TGTGCCAGCAGCCGACAGACCTTCTCCGAGCAGTACTTC. The chain joins TRBV3-1 (or the pseudogene TRBV3-2) to TRBJ2-7; TRBD1 is a possible D gene (5 bases). Trimming cost V 4 bases and J 6 bases, with 13 bases left between them. The CDR3 runs 13 residues. Germline-derived CDR1 and CDR2 are LGHDT and YNNKEL (reference sequence).

This chain links TRBV29-1 with TRBJ1-2; 7 positions match TRBD1. The trim removed 8 bases at V and 2 bases at J, leaving 11 bases unmatched. From germline, CDR1 is SQVTM and CDR2 ANQGSEA. The CDR3 covers 14 residues. As DNA, the CDR3 is TGCAGCCCCCGGGGGCCCAGGGGGAACTATGGCTACACCTTC. As protein: CSPRGPRGNYGYTF.

The V gene is TRBV18, the J gene TRBJ2-3; 11 bases fit TRBD1. The CDR3 is made up of 18 amino acids. V lost 3 bases to trimming and J lost 5 bases; unmatched junction nucleotides: 13. The germline gives CDR1 KGHSH, CDR2 LQKENI. This chain's CDR3 is CASSPRPRTGGVEDTQYF. The CDR3 bases are TGTGCCAGCTCACCCCGTCCGCGGACAGGGGGCGTAGAAGATACGCAGTATTTT.

Of note for this clone: The sample contains more than one DNA sequence encoding this CDR3. This sequence joins TRBV28 and TRBJ1-2, with 9 bases aligning to TRBD1. Per the germline V gene, CDR1 is MDHEN and CDR2 is SYDVKM. With V trimmed by 6 bases and J by 6 bases, 17 bases remained unmatched. This CDR3 has 17 residues. The CDR3 region is CASSESLTGGGGNGYTF. As DNA, the CDR3 is TGTGCCAGCAGCGAAAGCCTAACAGGGGGCGGGGGCAATGGCTACACCTTC.

This clone occurred once. The CDR3 loop is CASRADLVGGYTF. CDR3 DNA: TGTGCCAGCAGAGCGGACCTAGTCGGGGGCTACACCTTC. The chain links TRBV7-9 to TRBJ1-2; D is unresolved. V lost 6 bases and J lost 8, with 16 bases in between. The CDR3 runs 13 residues. Germline-derived CDR1 and CDR2 are SEHNR and FQNEAQ (reference sequence).

The chain is built from TRBV6-5 and TRBJ2-7; D is uncertain. This CDR3 region has 13 residues. Germline V gives CDR1 MNHEY, CDR2 SVGAGI. Trimming left V 7 bases short and J 0 bases short, with 10 bases between. CDR3 loop: CASTVLDSYEQYF. The CDR3 nucleotides read TGTGCCAGCACAGTTCTTGACTCCTACGAGCAGTACTTC.

This chain uses TRBV6-1 with TRBJ2-7; a weak D match, TRBD1 (6 bases). Germline CDR1 reads MNHNS; CDR2 reads SASEGT. Trimming stripped 3 bases from V and 5 bases from J, with 11 bases between. The CDR3 loop spans 13 amino acids. CDR3 in DNA: TGTGCCAGCAGTGATACAGGGTTCCACGAGCAGTACTTC. Its protein product is CASSDTGFHEQYF.

The sample holds one count of this clone. The rearrangement links TRBV23-1 to TRBJ2-7; 7 nucleotides match TRBD1. TRBV23-1 falls under the ORF class, with uncertain function. The CDR3 has 13 amino acids. V lost 6 bases and J lost 2; bases outside the gene matches: 4. This CDR3 reads CASRPGTAYEQYF. CDR3 nucleotide sequence: TGCGCCAGCAGACCCGGGACAGCCTACGAGCAGTACTTC.

The chain uses TRBV12-3 or TRBV12-4 and TRBJ2-7, with TRBD1 identical over 12 bases. This CDR3 comprises 12 residues. The CDR3 protein is CASGQGAYEQYF. In nucleotides, the CDR3 is TGTGCTTCGGGACAGGGGGCATACGAGCAGTACTTC.

The rearrangement uses TRBV10-1 and TRBJ2-1; TRBD2 agrees at 16 bases. Losses at the gene ends were 4 bases for V and 1 base for J; bases not matched to a gene: 4. Germline values: CDR1 WNHNN, CDR2 SYGVQD (reference sequence). CDR3 length: 18 residues. The CDR3 DNA reads as TGCGCCAGCAGTGCCGGGACTAGCGGGAGGGTATCCTACAATGAGCAGTTCTTC. This codes for CASSAGTSGRVSYNEQFF.

This clone has more than one count but fewer than ten. The V and J genes are TRBV6-5 and TRBJ2-1, with 11 bases aligning to TRBD2. This CDR3 has 15 residues. V was pared by 4 bases and J by 5 bases, with 4 bases of the junction left unmatched. CDR1 is MNHEY and CDR2 is SVGAGI in the germline V gene. The CDR3 DNA sequence: TGTGCCAGCAGTTTACTAGCGGGAGTTCACAATGAGCAGTTCTTC. This gives the protein CASSLLAGVHNEQFF.

The chain joins TRBV2 to TRBJ1-3; D uncertain. CDR1 SNHLY and CDR2 FYNNEI come from the germline V gene. Trimming removed 5 bases from V and 0 bases from J, with 8 bases in between. The length of the CDR3 is 14 residues. The CDR3 loop is CASSPVRSGNTIYF. For the CDR3, the DNA is TGTGCCAGCAGTCCGGTCCGCTCTGGAAACACCATATATTTT.

The rearrangement uses TRBV7-8 and TRBJ1-1; maybe TRBD1 (5 bases). Per the germline V gene, CDR1 is SGHVS and CDR2 is FQNEAQ. Trimming took off 2 bases at V and 0 bases at J, with 10 bases between the two ends. CDR3 length: 15 amino acids. The CDR3 region is CASSLLPTVNTEAFF. The CDR3 coding sequence is TGTGCCAGCAGCTTATTGCCGACAGTGAACACTGAAGCTTTCTTT.

The chain is built from TRBV19 and TRBJ1-6, with D possibly being TRBD1 (5 bases). Per the germline V gene, CDR1 is LNHDA and CDR2 is SQIVND (reference sequence). The CDR3 totals 16 residues. Trimming pared 1 base from V and 7 bases from J, leaving 14 bases between. In DNA form, the CDR3 reads TGTGCCAGTAGTATAGGGGGCTTTAGAAGGAATTCACCCCTCCACTTT. It is translated as CASSIGGFRRNSPLHF.

The rearrangement joins TRBV29-1 to TRBJ2-1; perhaps TRBD2 as D (6 bases). The ends were cut back, 2 bases at V and 6 bases at J, with 11 bases in the middle. The CDR3 is made up of 13 amino acids. In germline, CDR1 is SQVTM, CDR2 ANQGSEA. The CDR3 DNA reads as TGCAGCGTTGAATCGGGGGAGATCAATGAGCAGTTCTTC. It specifies CSVESGEINEQFF.

The gene calls are TRBV7-9 and TRBJ1-1; TRBD1 aligns across 8 bases. Germline-derived CDR1 and CDR2 are SEHNR and FQNEAQ (reference sequence). The CDR3 consists of 16 residues. Germline trimming cut 5 bases from V and 0 bases from J; bases unmatched to any gene: 8. The CDR3 is CASSTGTGGMNTEAFF. The CDR3 bases are TGTGCCAGCAGCACCGGGACAGGTGGGATGAACACTGAAGCTTTCTTT. The variable domain in full, with the rest retrieved from reference TRBV7-9 and TRBJ1-1, is DTGVSQNPRHKITKRGQNVTFRCDPISEHNRLYWYRQTLGQGPEFLTYFQNEAQLEKSRLLSDRFSAERPKGSFSTLEIQRTEQGDSAMYLCASSTGTGGMNTEAFFGQGTRLTVV.